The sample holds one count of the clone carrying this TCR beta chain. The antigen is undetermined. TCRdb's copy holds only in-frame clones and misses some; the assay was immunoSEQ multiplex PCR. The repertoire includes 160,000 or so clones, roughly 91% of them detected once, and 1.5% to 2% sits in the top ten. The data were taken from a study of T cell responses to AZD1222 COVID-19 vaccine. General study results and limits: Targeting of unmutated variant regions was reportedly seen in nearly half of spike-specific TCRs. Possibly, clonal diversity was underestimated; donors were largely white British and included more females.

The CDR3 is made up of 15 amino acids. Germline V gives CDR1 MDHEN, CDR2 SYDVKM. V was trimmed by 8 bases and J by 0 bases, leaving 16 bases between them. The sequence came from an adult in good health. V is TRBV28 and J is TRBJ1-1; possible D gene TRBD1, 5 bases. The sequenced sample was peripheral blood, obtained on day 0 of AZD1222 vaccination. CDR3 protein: CASPKAGTVNTEAFF. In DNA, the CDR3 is TGTGCCAGCCCTAAGGCCGGGACGGTGAACACTGAAGCTTTCTTT. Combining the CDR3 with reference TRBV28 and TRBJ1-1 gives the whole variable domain DVKVTQSSRYLVKRTGEKVFLECVQDMDHENMFWYRQDPGLGLRLIYFSYDVKMKEKGDIPEGYSVSREKKERFSLILESASTNQTSMYLCASPKAGTVNTEAFFGQGTRLTVV.